This is a list of T cell receptor beta chains from one sample in a study of Ad26.COV2.S vaccination and SARS-CoV-2 variants. The method was immunoSEQ multiplex PCR; TCRdb's version includes in-frame clones alone and lacks a portion of them. The table includes some 180,000 clones, 87% detected once. The input for sequencing was peripheral blood, taken after recovery from COVID-19. The source of these receptors is a human donor who had recovered from COVID-19. Both conserved end residues are part of each CDR3. The D gene is left open where the match is weak. Clone size, where shown, is once, few, many, or a class for clones that have expanded.

j_gene	abundance	len	v_gene	d_gene	CDR3aa	CDR3nt
TRBJ2-5	NA	13	TRBV27	NA	CASSERYQETQYF	TGTGCCAGCAGTGAGCGGTACCAAGAGACCCAGTACTTC
TRBJ2-7	NA	14	TRBV18	NA	CASSGAGATYEQYF	TGTGCCAGCTCAGGGGCAGGGGCCACCTACGAGCAGTACTTC
TRBJ2-7	NA	13	TRBV19	NA	CASSMGSSYEQYF	TGTGCCAGTAGTATGGGCAGCTCCTACGAGCAGTACTTC
TRBJ2-4	NA	14	TRBV11-3	TRBD2	CASSLGGSRNIQYF	TGTGCCAGCAGCTTGGGAGGGAGTAGAAACATTCAGTACTTC
TRBJ2-7	NA	14	TRBV2	TRBD1	CASSYRGTSYEQYF	TGTGCCAGCAGTTACAGGGGAACGTCCTACGAGCAGTACTTC
TRBJ2-1	once	15	TRBV15	NA	CATSTQQGIGNEQFF	TGTGCCACCAGCACGCAACAGGGAATTGGTAATGAGCAGTTCTTC
TRBJ2-7	NA	16	TRBV27	NA	CASTLVGFGGLGEQYF	TGTGCCAGCACTTTAGTGGGGTTTGGGGGCTTAGGCGAGCAGTACTTC
TRBJ2-3	NA	11	TRBV6-2/TRBV6-3	NA	CASSHTDTQYF	TGTGCCAGCAGCCACACAGATACGCAGTATTTT
TRBJ1-6	NA	16	TRBV30	NA	CAWSVRQGFYNSPLHF	TGTGCCTGGAGTGTACGTCAGGGATTCTATAATTCACCCCTCCACTTT
TRBJ2-1	NA	17	TRBV9	TRBD2	CASCPGGLAGGIPGQFF	TGTGCCAGCTGTCCCGGGGGACTAGCGGGGGGGATACCAGGGCAGTTCTTC
TRBJ1-3	few	17	TRBV12-5	NA	CASGLVRSELAGNTIYF	TGTGCTAGTGGTTTGGTAAGGAGTGAGCTTGCTGGAAACACCATATATTTT
TRBJ1-5	NA	15	TRBV4-1	NA	CASSQSGQQNQPQHF	TGCGCCAGCAGCCAATCAGGACAGCAGAATCAGCCCCAGCATTTT
TRBJ2-2	NA	16	TRBV11-1	TRBD2	CASSPVRGGVTGELFF	TGTGCCAGCAGCCCAGTTCGGGGAGGGGTCACCGGGGAGCTGTTTTTT
TRBJ2-1	NA	15	TRBV9	TRBD2	CASSLKGLAKNEQFF	TGTGCCAGCAGCCTAAAGGGACTAGCGAAGAATGAGCAGTTCTTC
TRBJ1-1	NA	15	TRBV4-2	NA	CASSQERGGHTEAFF	TGTGCCAGCAGCCAAGAACGGGGGGGACACACTGAAGCTTTCTTT
TRBJ1-1	NA	14	TRBV28	NA	CASISGTLNTEAFF	TGTGCCAGCATCTCTGGGACCCTGAACACTGAAGCTTTCTTT
TRBJ2-7	NA	14	TRBV7-2	NA	CASSLSVVNYEQYF	TGTGCCAGCAGCTTATCGGTCGTTAACTACGAGCAGTACTTC
TRBJ1-1	NA	12	TRBV5-6	NA	CASSLREGRAFF	TGTGCCAGCAGCTTGCGGGAGGGGAGAGCTTTCTTT
TRBJ1-2	NA	12	TRBV13	NA	CASSLGGRGYTF	TGTGCCAGCAGCTTAGGGGGGCGAGGCTACACCTTC
TRBJ2-1	NA	13	TRBV3-1/TRBV3-2	NA	CASSQTPGTLQFF	TGTGCCAGCAGCCAGACCCCCGGGACACTGCAGTTCTTC
TRBJ1-2	NA	11	TRBV6-6	NA	CASSPSYGYTF	TGTGCCAGCAGCCCTTCATATGGCTACACCTTC
TRBJ2-1	once	13	TRBV4-1	NA	CASSHQGHNEQFF	TGCGCCAGCAGCCATCAGGGGCACAATGAGCAGTTCTTC
TRBJ2-4	NA	18	TRBV4-2	TRBD2	CASSQATSGVLAKNIQYF	TGTGCCAGCAGCCAGGCGACTAGCGGGGTGCTAGCCAAAAACATTCAGTACTTC
TRBJ2-2	few	14	TRBV10-3	NA	CATNDRSYTGELFF	TGTGCCACCAACGACAGGTCCTACACCGGGGAGCTGTTTTTT
TRBJ1-5	NA	10	TRBV29-1	NA	CSVSRAPQHF	TGCAGCGTTTCCCGGGCGCCCCAGCATTTT
TRBJ1-2	NA	13	TRBV28	NA	CASSLGRGYGYTF	TGTGCCAGCAGTTTAGGTAGGGGATATGGCTACACCTTC
TRBJ2-7	NA	13	TRBV3-1/TRBV3-2	NA	CASSQGMGGEQYF	TGTGCCAGCAGCCAAGGGATGGGAGGCGAGCAGTACTTC
TRBJ2-2	once	13	TRBV5-1	NA	CASSLADTGELFF	TGCGCCAGCAGCTTAGCGGACACCGGGGAGCTGTTTTTT
TRBJ1-3	NA	15	TRBV5-1	NA	CASSYGQTSGNTIYF	TGCGCCAGCAGCTACGGACAGACCTCTGGAAACACCATATATTTT